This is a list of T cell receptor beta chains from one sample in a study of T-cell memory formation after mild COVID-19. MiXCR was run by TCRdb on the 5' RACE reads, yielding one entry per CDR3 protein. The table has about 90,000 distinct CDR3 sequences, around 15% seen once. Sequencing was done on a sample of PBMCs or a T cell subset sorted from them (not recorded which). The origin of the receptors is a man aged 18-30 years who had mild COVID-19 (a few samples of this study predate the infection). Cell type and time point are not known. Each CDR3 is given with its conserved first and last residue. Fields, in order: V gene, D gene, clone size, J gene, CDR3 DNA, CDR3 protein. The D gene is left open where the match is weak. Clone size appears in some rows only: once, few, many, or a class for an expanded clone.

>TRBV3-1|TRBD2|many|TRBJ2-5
TGTGCCAGCAGCCCCAGCCTAGCGGGGCTCCAAGAGACCCAGTACTTC
CASSPSLAGLQETQYF
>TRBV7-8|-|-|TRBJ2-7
TGTGCCAGCAGCTTAGACGACAGTTCCTACGAGCAGTACTTC
CASSLDDSSYEQYF
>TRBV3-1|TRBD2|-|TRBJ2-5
TGTGCCAGCAGCCATGCGGGGGGGCCTATTGAGACCCAGTACTTC
CASSHAGGPIETQYF
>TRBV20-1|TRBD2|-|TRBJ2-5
TGCAGTGCTGAGACTAGCGGGGTCACCGGAGAGACCCAGTACTTC
CSAETSGVTGETQYF
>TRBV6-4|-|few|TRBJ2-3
TGTGCCAGCAGTGACTCCGCGGGGGCCCCCACAGATACGCAGTATTTT
CASSDSAGAPTDTQYF
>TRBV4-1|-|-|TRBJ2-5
TGCGCCAGCAGCCAAGAGGGCCTAGCTGCATTAGAGACCCAGTACTTC
CASSQEGLAALETQYF
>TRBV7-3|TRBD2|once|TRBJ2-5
TGTGCCAGCAGCTTAGTAGGCGGGGGGGCTAAAGAGACCCAGTACTTC
CASSLVGGGAKETQYF
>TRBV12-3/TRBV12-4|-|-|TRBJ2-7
TGTGCCAGCAGGGTACTAGGCGATCCGGCCTACGAGCAGTACTTC
CASRVLGDPAYEQYF
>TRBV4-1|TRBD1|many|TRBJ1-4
TGCGCCAGCAGCCGTCAGGGGGCGCAAGGTAATGAAAAACTGTTTTTT
CASSRQGAQGNEKLFF
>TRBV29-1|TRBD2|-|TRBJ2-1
TGCAGCGTGCTGACTAGCACAAATGAGCAGTTCTTC
CSVLTSTNEQFF
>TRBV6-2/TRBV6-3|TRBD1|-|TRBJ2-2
TGTGCCAGCAGTCACTGGGACAGACCCACCGGGGAGCTGTTTTTT
CASSHWDRPTGELFF
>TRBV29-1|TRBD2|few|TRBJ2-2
TGCGGAGGACTAGCGGGGGGGTTCACCGGGGAGCTGTTTTTT
CGGLAGGFTGELFF
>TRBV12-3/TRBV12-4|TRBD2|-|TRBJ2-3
TGTGCCAGCCGGGAAGCGGGGGGTGGAGATACGCAGTATTTT
CASREAGGGDTQYF
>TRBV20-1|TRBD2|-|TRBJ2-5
TGCAGTGCTAGAGATTGGACTAGCGGAGTTCAAGAGACCCAGTACTTC
CSARDWTSGVQETQYF
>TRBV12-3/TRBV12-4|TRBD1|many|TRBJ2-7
TGTGCCAGCAGTTCGGGGACAGGGGGCTACGAGCAGTACTTC
CASSSGTGGYEQYF
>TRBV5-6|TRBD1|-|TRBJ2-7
TGTGCCAGCAGCTTAGTTGGGACAGTTTACCTCGAGCAGTACTTC
CASSLVGTVYLEQYF
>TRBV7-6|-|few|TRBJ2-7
TGTGCCAGCAGCAGGGTCGCCCCTGGAGGCGAGCAGTACTTC
CASSRVAPGGEQYF
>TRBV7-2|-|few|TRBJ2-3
TGTGCCAGCAGCCGCGGGACGGGTAGCACAGATACGCAGTATTTT
CASSRGTGSTDTQYF
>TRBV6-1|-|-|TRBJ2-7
TGTGCCACCCGTGAGGGTCCGGGAAGCTCCTACGAGCAGTACTTC
CATREGPGSSYEQYF
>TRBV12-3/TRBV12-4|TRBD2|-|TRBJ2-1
TGTGCCAGCAGTTGGGTAGGCGGGGGTGGCTTCTACAATGAGCAGTTCTTC
CASSWVGGGGFYNEQFF
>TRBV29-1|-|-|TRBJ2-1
TGCAGCGTTGAAGAGCAAAGCTCCTACAATGAGCAGTTCTTC
CSVEEQSSYNEQFF
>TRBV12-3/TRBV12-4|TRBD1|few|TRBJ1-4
TGTGCCAGCAGCCCCGCGGGACAGGATGAAAAACTGTTTTTT
CASSPAGQDEKLFF
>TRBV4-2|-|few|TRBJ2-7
TGTGCCAGCAGCCAGGGGAATACCCTACTCTACGAGCAGTACTTC
CASSQGNTLLYEQYF
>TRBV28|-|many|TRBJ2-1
TGTGCCGTCAGGGGGGTGGGATACAATGAGCAGTTCTTC
CAVRGVGYNEQFF
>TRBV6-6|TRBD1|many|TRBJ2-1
TGTGCCAGCATCCCAGGGGCAGGGGGCTCATGGGAGCAGTTCTTC
CASIPGAGGSWEQFF
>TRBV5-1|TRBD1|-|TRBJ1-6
TGCGCCAGCAGCTCAACGGACCGGACAGGGGTTAATTCACCCCTCCACTTT
CASSSTDRTGVNSPLHF
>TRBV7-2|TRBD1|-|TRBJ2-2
TGTGCCAGCAGCCCTGCCCCCCCGGTTGACAGGGAAAAGATCGGGGAGCTGTTTTTT
CASSPAPPVDREKIGELFF
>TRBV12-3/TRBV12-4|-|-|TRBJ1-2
TGTGCCAGCACGGGCCCATACTATGGCTACACCTTC
CASTGPYYGYTF
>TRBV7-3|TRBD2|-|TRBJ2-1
TGTGCCAGCAGCCCAATGAGGGCGGGGGGGCACAATGAGCAGTTCTTC
CASSPMRAGGHNEQFF
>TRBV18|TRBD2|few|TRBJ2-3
TGTGCCAGCTCCCGGACTAGATCTGCCACAGATACGCAGTATTTT
CASSRTRSATDTQYF
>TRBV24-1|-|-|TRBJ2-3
TGTGCCACCAGTGGTCCCTCGGTAGCGAACACAGATACGCAGTATTTT
CATSGPSVANTDTQYF
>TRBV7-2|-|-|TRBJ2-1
TGTGCCAGCAGCTACGATCTCGGACAGAGCTCCTACAATGAGCAGTTCTTC
CASSYDLGQSSYNEQFF
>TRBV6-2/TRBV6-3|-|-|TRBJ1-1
TGTGCCAGCAGATCCGACAGGAGGAACACTGAAGCTTTCTTT
CASRSDRRNTEAFF
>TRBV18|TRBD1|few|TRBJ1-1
TGTGCCAGCTCACTTACTCCGGGACAGGGGGCTTCCACTGAAGCTTTCTTT
CASSLTPGQGASTEAFF
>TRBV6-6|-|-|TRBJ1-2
TGTGCCGGGGGAGAGTACTATGGCTACACCTTC
CAGGEYYGYTF
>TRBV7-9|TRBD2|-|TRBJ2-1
TGTGCCAGCAGCGAGACTAGCGGGGGCAATGAGCAGTTCTTC
CASSETSGGNEQFF
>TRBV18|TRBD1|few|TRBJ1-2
TGTGCCAGCTCACCGGACAGGGGGGACCTACCTAGCTATGGCTACACCTTC
CASSPDRGDLPSYGYTF
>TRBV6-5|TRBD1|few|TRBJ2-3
TGTGCCAGCACCCCCGGACAGGGATACACAGATACGCAGTATTTT
CASTPGQGYTDTQYF
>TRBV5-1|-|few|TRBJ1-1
TGCGCCAGCAGCTTAAATCGGAACACTGAAGCTTTCTTT
CASSLNRNTEAFF
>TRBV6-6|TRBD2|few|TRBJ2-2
TGTGCCAGCCTGAGCGGGACTAGCGGGGGGGCCTACACCGGGGAGCTGTTTTTT
CASLSGTSGGAYTGELFF
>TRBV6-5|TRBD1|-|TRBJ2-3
TGTGCCAGCAGTTTCCAGGGGGCCGATACGCAGTATTTT
CASSFQGADTQYF
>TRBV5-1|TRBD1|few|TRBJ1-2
TGCGCCAGCAGCTTGGACAGGGGGCGCGGCTATGGCTACACCTTC
CASSLDRGRGYGYTF
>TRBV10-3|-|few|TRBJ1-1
TGTGCCATCAGCCCACGGGGGTACGGCACTGAAGCTTTCTTT
CAISPRGYGTEAFF
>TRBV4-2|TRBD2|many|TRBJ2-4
TGTGCCAGCAGCCCGGGGACTAGTGGAATAATATACTTC
CASSPGTSGIIYF
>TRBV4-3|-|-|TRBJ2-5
TGCGCCAGCAGCCAAGAAGGGCCGCCACAAGAGACCCAGTACTTC
CASSQEGPPQETQYF
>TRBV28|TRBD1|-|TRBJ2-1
TGTGCCAGCAGTAGCACGGGACAGGGCGGTGTAGGTGAGCAGTTCTTC
CASSSTGQGGVGEQFF
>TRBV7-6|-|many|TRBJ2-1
TGTGCCAGCAGCTTATCAGTGGCCATCTACAATGAGCAGTTCTTC
CASSLSVAIYNEQFF
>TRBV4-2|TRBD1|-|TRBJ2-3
TGTGCCAGCAGCCAAGATACAACAGGGGGCGCGGATACGCAGTATTTT
CASSQDTTGGADTQYF
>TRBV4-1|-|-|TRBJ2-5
TGCGCCAGCAGCCAAGTGGTTTCTGAGACCCAGTACTTC
CASSQVVSETQYF
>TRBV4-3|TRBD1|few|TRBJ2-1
TGCGCCAGCAGCCAAGGGAGACAGGGGGCGCGGAATGAGCAGTTCTTC
CASSQGRQGARNEQFF
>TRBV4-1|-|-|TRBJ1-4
TGCGCCAGCAGCCAAGTGGGGGACGCGAATGAAAAACTGTTTTTT
CASSQVGDANEKLFF
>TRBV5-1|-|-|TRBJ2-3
TGCGCCAGCAGCTTGGGAGCGCCCAGCACAGATACGCAGTATTTT
CASSLGAPSTDTQYF